This T cell receptor (beta chain) originates from a study of shared T cell receptors in the human thymus. This table comes from immunoSEQ multiplex PCR, and its TCRdb copy is limited to in-frame clones, with some not included. The top ten hold less than 0.015% of the sample, which has almost 550,000 clones, 70% to 80% seen once. The V end lost 5 bases, the J end lost 2 bases, and 13 bases lay between the germline ends. The germline gives CDR1 LNHNV, CDR2 YYDKDF (reference sequence). The CDR3 runs to 15 residues. A further study also used this sample, focusing on human thymus T cells. That paper adds: Resections removed during corrective heart surgery provided the thymus tissue used. V and J gene usage appeared biased in thymic and blood repertoires. As related research reported, thymic repertoires overlapped highly among unrelated individuals.

The TCR comes from a boy younger than two with a congenital heart defect. Sequencing used thymocytes. The chain recombines TRBV15 with TRBJ1-5; D remains unclear. CDR3 coding DNA: TGTGCCACCAGCCGCCCCAGGAATTGCAATCAGCCCCAGCATTTT. Amino acid sequence: CATSRPRNCNQPQHF.